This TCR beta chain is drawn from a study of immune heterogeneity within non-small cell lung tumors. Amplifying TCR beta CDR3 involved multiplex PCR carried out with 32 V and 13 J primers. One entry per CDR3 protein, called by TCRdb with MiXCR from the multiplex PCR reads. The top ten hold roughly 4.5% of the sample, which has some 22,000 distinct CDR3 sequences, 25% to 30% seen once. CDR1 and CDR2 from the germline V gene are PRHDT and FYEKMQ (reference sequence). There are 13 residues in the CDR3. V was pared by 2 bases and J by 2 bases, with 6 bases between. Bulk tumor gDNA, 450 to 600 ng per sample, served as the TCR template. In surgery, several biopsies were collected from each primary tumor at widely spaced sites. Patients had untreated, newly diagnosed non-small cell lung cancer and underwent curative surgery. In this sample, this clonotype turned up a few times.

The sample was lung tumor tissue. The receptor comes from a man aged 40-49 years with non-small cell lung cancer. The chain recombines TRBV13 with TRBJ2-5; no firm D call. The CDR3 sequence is CASSLIPQETQYF. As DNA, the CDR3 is TGTGCCAGCAGCTTAATCCCGCAAGAGACCCAGTACTTC.